The present entry profiles one TCR beta chain with its context. The antigen remains undetermined. Whether given at about 4 or about 12 weeks, second doses were pooled. This sample is drawn from a study of T cell responses to AZD1222 COVID-19 vaccine. General study results and limits: Spike-specific TCR repertoires showed rising breadth and depth after two AZD1222 doses. A reported finding is that nearly half of spike-specific TCRs target unmutated variant regions. Vaccine-associated CD4 TCRs ranged over spike, dominating at 160-218 and 743-854.

Sequenced by immunoSEQ multiplex PCR; TCRdb stores in-frame clones only, minus some. The sample yields approximately 130,000 clones, 70% to 90% seen once. Trimming took off 2 bases at V and 5 bases at J, with 9 bases between the two ends. The germline CDR1 and CDR2 sequences are MNHEY and SVGEGT. There are 13 residues in the CDR3. The sample consisted of peripheral blood, taken 28 days after the second AZD1222 dose. The clonotype comes from an adult who received the AZD1222 COVID-19 vaccine. The rearrangement links TRBV6-2 or TRBV6-3 to TRBJ1-2; D might be TRBD1 (6 bases). CDR3 in DNA: TGTGCCAGCAGTTACGCGACAGGATATGGCTACACCTTC. Amino acid sequence: CASSYATGYGYTF.